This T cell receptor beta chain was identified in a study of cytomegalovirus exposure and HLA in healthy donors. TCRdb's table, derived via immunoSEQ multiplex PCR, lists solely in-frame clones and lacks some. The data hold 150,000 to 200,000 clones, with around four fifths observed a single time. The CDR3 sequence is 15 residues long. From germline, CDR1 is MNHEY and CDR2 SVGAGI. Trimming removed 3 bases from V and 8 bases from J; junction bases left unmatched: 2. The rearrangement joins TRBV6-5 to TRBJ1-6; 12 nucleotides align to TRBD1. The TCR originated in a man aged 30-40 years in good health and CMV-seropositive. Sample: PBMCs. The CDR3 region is CASSYGTGGHSPLHF. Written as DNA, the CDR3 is TGTGCCAGCAGTTATGGGACAGGGGGCCATTCACCCCTCCACTTT.